This passage covers 31 T cell receptor beta chains from one sample sequenced in a study of T cell repertoires in cytomegalovirus infection. One entry per CDR3 protein results from TCRdb running MiXCR on the reads. The table records about 920,000 distinct CDR3 sequences, approximately 33% of them present only once. No antigen is known for these receptors. The source was cultured CD8+ T cells from PBMCs, collected from culture after CMV antigen stimulation. The receptor set was obtained from a human donor in good health (CMV status not recorded). Some clones in this sample may be carry-over from other donors' samples.

The sample holds a few counts of this clonotype. This chain uses TRBV6-1 with TRBJ2-4; 7 bases align to TRBD1. The CDR3 totals 15 residues. Germline V gives CDR1 MNHNS, CDR2 SASEGT. With V trimmed by 5 bases and J by 3 bases, 7 bases remained unmatched. CDR3 nucleotides: TGTGCCAGCAGTCGGGACAGTCAAGGCAAAAACATTCAGTACTTC. Its protein is CASSRDSQGKNIQYF.

CDR3 DNA: TGTGCCAGCAGCTTATTGGGACAGGGGACTGAAGCTTTCTTT. It specifies CASSLLGQGTEAFF. The V call is TRBV7-9, the J call TRBJ1-1; 10 bases are a match to TRBD1. The J segment lost 5 bases and the V segment lost 2 bases, leaving 2 bases of the junction unmatched. This CDR3 spans 14 amino acids. Germline V CDR1 and CDR2: SEHNR, FQNEAQ (reference sequence).

The chain carries TRBV9 and TRBJ2-1, with 14 nucleotides matching TRBD2. Germline-derived CDR1 and CDR2 are SGDLS and YYNGEE. Losses at the gene ends were 1 base for V and 5 bases for J; bases not matched to a gene: 2. This CDR3 is built from 16 residues. The CDR3 spells CASSVRLAGGHNEQFF. In nucleotides, the CDR3 is TGTGCCAGCAGCGTAAGACTAGCGGGGGGGCACAATGAGCAGTTCTTC.

This clonotype came up a few times. The CDR3 is CASSYVKGSTGELFF. CDR3 in DNA: TGTGCCAGCAGTTACGTGAAGGGTAGCACCGGGGAGCTGTTTTTT. V gene TRBV6-5 combines with J gene TRBJ2-2; D gene unclear. V lost 2 bases and J lost 4, with 11 bases in between. CDR1 is MNHEY, CDR2 SVGAGI, per germline. This CDR3 spans 15 amino acids.

This clonotype was counted at least ten times. The J gene is TRBJ1-1, the V gene TRBV6-5; unclear D gene. Trimming stripped 0 bases from V and 3 bases from J, with 17 bases between. Germline V lookup: CDR1 MNHEY, CDR2 SVGAGI. This CDR3 has 17 residues. CDR3 nucleotides: TGTGCCAGCAGTTACTCGTACCCTTCTCTCCGGGACACTGAAGCTTTCTTT. Encoded protein: CASSYSYPSLRDTEAFF.

This clonotype was detected a few times. The gene calls are TRBV13 and TRBJ2-7; perhaps D is TRBD1 or TRBD2 (5 bases each). The CDR3 sequence is 16 residues long. CDR1 PRHDT and CDR2 FYEKMQ come from the germline V gene (reference sequence). With 3 bases removed from V and 0 bases from J, the gap between germline ends came to 15 bases. DNA for the CDR3: TGTGCCAGCAGCTTCTCGGGGCAAGTAAGCTCCTACGAGCAGTACGTC. Its protein is CASSFSGQVSSYEQYV.

Of note for this clonotype: This may stem from a read error, because a much larger clone lies one nucleotide away. The chain links TRBV7-2 to TRBJ2-7; 9 bases match TRBD1. The CDR3 runs to 16 residues. From germline, CDR1 is SGHTA and CDR2 FQGNSA. The CDR3 region has the DNA TGTGCCAGCAGCGTTGGATGGACAGGGGATATATACGATCAGTACTTC. Translation: CASSVGWTGDIYDQYF.

On this clonotype itself: One end of the junction fails to match germline, which may point to a read error. The V gene is TRBV7-7, the J gene TRBJ2-1; D might be TRBD1 (7 bases). The CDR3 runs 13 residues. Germline V CDR1 and CDR2: SSHAT, FNYEAQ (reference sequence). The DNA for the CDR3 is TGTGCTAGCAGCTTAAAACGGGGGACAGAGAAGTTCTTC. Its protein product is CASSLKRGTEKFF.

Only a few counts were recorded for this clonotype. The CDR3 is CASSAQGGGAGETQYF. CDR3 nucleotides: TGTGCCAGCAGCGCACAGGGCGGGGGGGCCGGAGAGACCCAGTACTTC. V gene TRBV7-3 combines with J gene TRBJ2-5; 9 bases agree with TRBD2. Losses at the gene ends were 5 bases for V and 4 bases for J; bases not matched to a gene: 11. Germline loops: CDR1 SGHTA, CDR2 FQGTGA. The CDR3 loop spans 16 amino acids.

This sequence joins TRBV5-4 and TRBJ2-1; 7 bases map to TRBD1. The CDR3 length is 17 residues. Germline V gene lookup returns CDR1 SGHNT and CDR2 YYREEE (reference sequence). V lost 0 bases to trimming and J lost 0 bases; unmatched junction nucleotides: 6. The CDR3 is CASSLAGTVSSYNEQFF. DNA for the CDR3: TGTGCCAGCAGCTTGGCCGGGACAGTAAGCTCCTACAATGAGCAGTTCTTC.

This clonotype was seen a few times. The chain carries TRBV13 and TRBJ2-3; the D gene is possibly TRBD2 (5 bases). Germline V gene lookup returns CDR1 PRHDT and CDR2 FYEKMQ (reference sequence). Trimming pared 5 bases from V and 1 base from J, leaving 10 bases between. The CDR3 extends over 14 amino acids. Written as DNA, the CDR3 is TGTGCCAGCAGCACCGGAGGAGGCACAGATACGCAGTATTTT. Its translation is CASSTGGGTDTQYF.

The rearrangement joins TRBV2 to TRBJ2-3; no clear D gene. The V gene's germline CDR1 is SNHLY and CDR2 FYNNEI. Trimming stripped 2 bases from V and 2 bases from J, with 5 bases between. The CDR3 has 13 amino acids. CDR3 bases: TGTGCCAGCAGTGAATGGAACACAGATACGCAGTATTTT. Translating gives CASSEWNTDTQYF. Variable domain in full (rest from reference TRBV2 and TRBJ2-3): EPEVTQTPSHQVTQMGQEVILRCVPISNHLYFYWYRQILGQKVEFLVSFYNNEISEKSEIFDDQFSVERPDGSNFTLKIRSTKLEDSAMYFCASSEWNTDTQYFGPGTRLTVL.

The rearrangement links TRBV6-6 to TRBJ1-5; D unresolved. This CDR3 comprises 15 residues. CDR1 and CDR2 from the germline V gene are MNHNY and SVGAGI (reference sequence). Trimming cost V 2 bases and J 1 base, with 9 bases left between them. CDR3 protein: CASSYGRSSNQPQHF. The DNA for the CDR3 is TGTGCCAGCAGTTACGGGAGAAGCAGCAATCAGCCCCAGCATTTT.

CDR3 residues: CASSSPEESGANTGELFF. In DNA form, the CDR3 reads TGTGCCAGCAGCTCCCCCGAAGAGAGTGGTGCGAACACCGGGGAGCTGTTTTTT. This chain connects TRBV13 to TRBJ2-2; D is uncertain. The V gene's germline CDR1 is PRHDT and CDR2 FYEKMQ (reference sequence). The ends were cut back, 4 bases at V and 0 bases at J, with 18 bases in the middle. The CDR3 loop spans 18 amino acids. Full variable domain (outside the CDR3, taken from reference TRBV13 and TRBJ2-2): AAGVIQSPRHLIKEKRETATLKCYPIPRHDTVYWYQQGPGQDPQFLISFYEKMQSDKGSIPDRFSAQQFSDYHSELNMSSLELGDSALYFCASSSPEESGANTGELFFGEGSRLTVL.

The V and J genes are TRBV27 and TRBJ2-7, with D perhaps TRBD1 (5 bases). Trimming shortened V by 8 bases and J by 0 bases, and 11 bases separated the two germline ends. Germline V CDR1 and CDR2: MNHEY, SMNVEV (reference sequence). The CDR3 sequence is 13 residues long. The CDR3 sequence is CASRQLDSYEQYV. The CDR3 DNA is TGTGCCAGCCGACAGCTAGACTCCTACGAGCAGTACGTC.

The chain combines TRBV5-1 with TRBJ2-5; the D gene is possibly TRBD2 (6 bases). Looked up from germline, CDR1 is SGHRS and CDR2 is YFSETQ. CDR3 length equals 15 residues. Trimming removed 0 bases at V and 5 bases at J, with 14 bases between. This CDR3 reads CASSLAASEGETQYF. The CDR3 nucleotides read TGCGCCAGCAGCTTGGCCGCGTCGGAGGGGGAGACCCAGTACTTC.

The rearrangement links TRBV29-1 to TRBJ2-2; D perhaps matches TRBD2 (6 bases). This CDR3 is 13 amino acids long. Germline CDR1 SQVTM, CDR2 ANQGSEA. V was trimmed by 4 bases and J by 5 bases, leaving 11 bases between them. CDR3: CSVGLASTGELFF. The CDR3 DNA reads as TGCAGCGTTGGGCTAGCGTCTACCGGGGAGCTGTTTTTT.

Of note for this clonotype: This CDR3 is missing its conserved last phenylalanine or tryptophan, likely due to a read error. The chain joins TRBV5-1 to TRBJ2-2; 8 nucleotides agree with TRBD2. Unmatched junction bases numbered 6, after V lost 7 bases and J lost 1 base. CDR1 SGHRS and CDR2 YFSETQ come from the germline V gene. The CDR3 runs to 15 residues. The DNA for the CDR3 is TGCGCCAGCGCCGCGGGGGGTCGGAACACCGGGGAGCTGTTTCTT. Amino acid sequence: CASAAGGRNTGELFL.

The V gene is TRBV15, the J gene TRBJ1-1; no definite D call. CDR1 LNHNV and CDR2 YYDKDF come from the germline V gene (reference sequence). V was trimmed by 0 bases and J by 5 bases, leaving 10 bases between them. This CDR3 region has 14 residues. CDR3 sequence (DNA): TGTGCCACCAGCAGAGATGGGAGGGCTACTGAAGCTTTCTTT. Translated, it gives CATSRDGRATEAFF.

V is TRBV7-6 and J is TRBJ1-3; no clear D. Per the germline V gene, CDR1 is SGHVS and CDR2 is FNYEAQ. The CDR3 consists of 15 residues. V was clipped by 7 bases and J by 0 bases, with 13 bases between them. CDR3 nucleotide sequence: TGTGCCAGCACCCACGAAGGAAGCTCTGGAAACACCATATATTTT. Its translation is CASTHEGSSGNTIYF.

This clonotype was seen a handful of times. The genes are TRBV7-2 and TRBJ1-2, with 7 bases fitting TRBD1. With V trimmed by 3 bases and J by 5 bases, 12 bases remained unmatched. Germline V CDR1 and CDR2: SGHTA, FQGNSA. This CDR3 has 16 residues. CDR3 DNA sequence: TGTGCCAGCAGCTTGACCCCGACAGGGACGAGGTATGGCTACACCTTC. Translated: CASSLTPTGTRYGYTF.

The chain carries TRBV7-6 and TRBJ2-4, with a weak D call TRBD1 (5 bases). V lost 5 bases to trimming and J lost 3 bases, with 20 bases between them. Germline CDR1 SGHVS, CDR2 FNYEAQ. The CDR3 sequence is 17 residues long. The CDR3 coding sequence is TGTGCCAGCAGCCGTGAGGTGGGGCTAAGGGTCAAAAACATTCAGTACTTC. Translated, it gives CASSREVGLRVKNIQYF.

The sample holds a few counts of this clonotype. The V and J genes are TRBV9 and TRBJ2-5; D gene ambiguous. Trimming shortened V by 2 bases and J by 5 bases, and 10 bases separated the two germline ends. CDR1 and CDR2 from the germline V gene are SGDLS and YYNGEE. This CDR3 spans 13 amino acids. The CDR3, as DNA: TGTGCCAGCAGCGTCGAAGCCTGGGAGACCCAGTACTTC. Its translation is CASSVEAWETQYF. Full variable domain (missing parts from reference TRBV9 and TRBJ2-5): DSGVTQTPKHLITATGQRVTLRCSPRSGDLSVYWYQQSLDQGLQFLIQYYNGEERAKGNILERFSAQQFPDLHSELNLSSLELGDSALYFCASSVEAWETQYFGPGTRLLVL.

The rearrangement uses TRBV19 and TRBJ2-7, with D tentatively TRBD1 or TRBD2 (5 bases each). In germline, CDR1 is LNHDA, CDR2 SQIVND (reference sequence). Deletions cut 7 bases from V and 3 bases from J, with 19 bases between. The CDR3 loop spans 15 amino acids. The CDR3 coding sequence is TGTGCCAGTACTCCCCCCGGGACCGATGGCTACGAGCAGTACTTC. It specifies CASTPPGTDGYEQYF.

The chain links TRBV12-3 or TRBV12-4 to TRBJ2-6, with TRBD1 matching 9 bases. Germline trimming cut 4 bases from V and 1 base from J; bases unmatched to any gene: 5. The CDR3 is 17 amino acids. As DNA, the CDR3 is TGTGCCAGCAGTTGGCGACAGGGGGAGTCTGGGGCCAACGTCCTGACTTTC. It encodes CASSWRQGESGANVLTF.

This chain links TRBV11-3 with TRBJ2-3; possible D gene TRBD2, 5 bases. V dropped 5 bases and J dropped 1 base, with 16 bases sitting between them. The length of the CDR3 is 16 residues. Germline values: CDR1 SGHNT, CDR2 YENEEA. CDR3 protein: CASSAWTQGGTDTQYF. The CDR3 DNA sequence: TGTGCCAGCAGCGCGTGGACTCAAGGTGGCACAGATACGCAGTATTTT.

This clonotype came up many times. The rearrangement joins TRBV27 to TRBJ1-2, with D tentatively TRBD1 (6 bases). Trimming shortened V by 8 bases and J by 4 bases, and 14 bases separated the two germline ends. Germline CDR1 reads MNHEY; CDR2 reads SMNVEV (reference sequence). This CDR3 is built from 13 residues. The CDR3 sequence is CASSVGQLYGYTF. The CDR3 DNA sequence: TGTGCCAGCTCCGTCGGACAGCTCTATGGCTACACCTTC.

The chain has TRBV27 and TRBJ1-4; D is unresolved. In germline, CDR1 is MNHEY, CDR2 SMNVEV (reference sequence). The CDR3 is 14 residues long. Trimming cost V 5 bases and J 8 bases, with 15 bases left between them. The CDR3 loop reads CASSPALPREKLFF. The CDR3 nucleotides are TGTGCCAGCAGTCCTGCCCTGCCCCGGGAAAAACTGTTTTTT.

The CDR3, as DNA: TGTGCCAGCAGCTTAGGAGGGCACCCTTACAATGAGCAGTTCTTC. Encoded protein: CASSLGGHPYNEQFF. This chain uses TRBV13 with TRBJ2-1; D call uncertain. CDR3 length: 15 amino acids. V lost 0 bases, J lost 4 bases, and 10 bases lay in between. Germline-derived CDR1 and CDR2 are PRHDT and FYEKMQ (reference sequence).

This clonotype was counted at least ten times. The chain couples TRBV7-3 to TRBJ1-3; D is undetermined. The CDR3 has 15 residues. Germline CDR1 SGHTA, CDR2 FQGTGA. V gave up 2 bases and J gave up 1 base, with 9 bases separating them. CDR3 nucleotide sequence: TGTGCCAGCAGCTTATCTCCATCGTCTGGAAACACCATATATTTT. Translation: CASSLSPSSGNTIYF. The variable domain in full, with the rest retrieved from reference TRBV7-3 and TRBJ1-3, is GAGVSQTPSNKVTEKGKYVELRCDPISGHTALYWYRQSLGQGPEFLIYFQGTGAADDSGLPNDRFFAVRPEGSVSTLKIQRTERGDSAVYLCASSLSPSSGNTIYFGEGSWLTVV.

The rearrangement joins TRBV27 to TRBJ2-7; 10 positions match TRBD2. The CDR3 has 15 residues. CDR1 MNHEY and CDR2 SMNVEV come from the germline V gene (reference sequence). Trimming cost V 4 bases and J 2 bases; bases outside gene matches: 5. CDR3 bases: TGTGCCAGCAGTTATAGCGGGGGGCCAACCTACGAGCAGTACGTC. As protein: CASSYSGGPTYEQYV.